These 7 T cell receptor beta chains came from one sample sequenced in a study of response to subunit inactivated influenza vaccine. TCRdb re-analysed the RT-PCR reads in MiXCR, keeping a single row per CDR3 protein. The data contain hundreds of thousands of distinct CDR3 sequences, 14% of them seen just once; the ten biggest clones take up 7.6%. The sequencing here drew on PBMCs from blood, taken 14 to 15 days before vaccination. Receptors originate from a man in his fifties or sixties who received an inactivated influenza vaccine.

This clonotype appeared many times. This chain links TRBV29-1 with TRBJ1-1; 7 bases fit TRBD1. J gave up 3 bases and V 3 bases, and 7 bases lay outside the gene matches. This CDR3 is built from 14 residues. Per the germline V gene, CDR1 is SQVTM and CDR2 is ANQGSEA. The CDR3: CSVETTGIYTEAFF. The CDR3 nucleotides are TGCAGCGTTGAGACGACAGGGATTTACACTGAAGCTTTCTTT.

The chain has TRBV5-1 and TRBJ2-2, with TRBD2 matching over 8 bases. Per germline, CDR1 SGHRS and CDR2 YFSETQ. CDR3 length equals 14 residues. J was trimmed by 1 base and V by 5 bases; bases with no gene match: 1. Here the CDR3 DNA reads TGCGCCAGCAGGCGGGGGGAGAACACCGGGGAGCTGTTTTTT. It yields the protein CASRRGENTGELFF.

CDR3 nucleotide sequence: TGCGCCAGCAGCTTGGGTGAGGGCCGGGAGACCCAGTACTTC. Residues: CASSLGEGRETQYF. V is TRBV5-1 and J is TRBJ2-5; D is possibly TRBD2 (5 bases). Germline CDR1 SGHRS, CDR2 YFSETQ. V was cut by 0 bases and J by 5 bases, with 11 bases left in between. The CDR3 consists of 14 residues. Full variable domain (missing parts from reference TRBV5-1 and TRBJ2-5): KAGVTQTPRYLIKTRGQQVTLSCSPISGHRSVSWYQQTPGQGLQFLFEYFSETQRNKGNFPGRFSGRQFSNSRSEMNVSTLELGDSALYLCASSLGEGRETQYFGPGTRLLVL.

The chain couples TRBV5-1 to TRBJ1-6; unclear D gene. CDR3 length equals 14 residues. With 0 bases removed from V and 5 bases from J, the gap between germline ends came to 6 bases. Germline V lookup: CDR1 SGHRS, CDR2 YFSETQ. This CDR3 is CASSLDADNSPLHF. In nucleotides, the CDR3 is TGCGCCAGCAGCTTGGATGCGGATAATTCACCCCTCCACTTT. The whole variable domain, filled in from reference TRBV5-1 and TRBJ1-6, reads KAGVTQTPRYLIKTRGQQVTLSCSPISGHRSVSWYQQTPGQGLQFLFEYFSETQRNKGNFPGRFSGRQFSNSRSEMNVSTLELGDSALYLCASSLDADNSPLHFGNGTRLTVT.

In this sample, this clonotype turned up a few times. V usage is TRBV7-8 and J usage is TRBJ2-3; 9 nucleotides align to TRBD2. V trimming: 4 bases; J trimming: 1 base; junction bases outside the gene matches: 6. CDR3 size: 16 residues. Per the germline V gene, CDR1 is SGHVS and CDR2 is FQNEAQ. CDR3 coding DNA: TGTGCCAGCAGCTCTATAGCGGGGGCCCGCACAGATACGCAGTATTTT. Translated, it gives CASSSIAGARTDTQYF. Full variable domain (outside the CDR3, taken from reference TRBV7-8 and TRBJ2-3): GAGVSQSPRYKVAKRGQDVALRCDPISGHVSLFWYQQALGQGPEFLTYFQNEAQLDKSGLPSDRFFAERPEGSVSTLKIQRTQQEDSAVYLCASSSIAGARTDTQYFGPGTRLTVL.

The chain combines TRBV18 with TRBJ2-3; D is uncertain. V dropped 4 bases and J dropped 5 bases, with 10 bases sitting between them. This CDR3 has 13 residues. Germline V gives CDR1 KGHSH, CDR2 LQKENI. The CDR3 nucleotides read TGTGCCAGCTCACATGGACCTCGAGATACGCAGTATTTT. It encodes CASSHGPRDTQYF.

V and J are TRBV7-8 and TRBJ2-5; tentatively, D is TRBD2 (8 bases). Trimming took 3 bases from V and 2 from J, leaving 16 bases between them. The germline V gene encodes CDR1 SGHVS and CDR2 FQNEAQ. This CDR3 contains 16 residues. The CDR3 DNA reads TGTGCCAGCAGCTTCCATAGCGGGACAGAACAAGAGACCCAGTACTTC. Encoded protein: CASSFHSGTEQETQYF.